This T cell receptor (beta chain) was sequenced for a study of blood T cells in healthy people across ages. This clonotype showed up many times. Then a second PCR, running roughly 7 to 11 cycles, was carried out with a sample-barcoded 5' primer and a J-beta primer mix. TCRdb recomputed calls from the 5' RACE reads with MiXCR, one row per CDR3 protein. The sample holds fewer than 1.5 million distinct CDR3 sequences, roughly 40% seen once. V was pared by 2 bases and J by 2 bases, with 10 bases between. Germline V gene sequence: CDR1 MGHRA, CDR2 YSYEKL. CDR3 length: 14 residues. Sequenced sample: blood. The chain combines TRBV4-1 with TRBJ2-7; D is unresolved. This clonotype was obtained from a young woman in good health. CDR3 in amino acids: CASSQRPMPYEQYF. The CDR3 region has the DNA TGCGCCAGCAGCCAAAGACCGATGCCCTACGAGCAGTACTTC.